This is a list of T cell receptor beta chains from one sample in a study of long-term antiretroviral therapy in people with HIV. The method was immunoSEQ multiplex PCR; TCRdb's version includes in-frame clones alone and lacks a portion of them. The data show about 33,000 clones, more than 95% seen once. The sample here was unsorted PBMCs, taken 6.9 years after starting antiretroviral therapy. The receptor set was obtained from a man aged 25 to 45 with HIV. The CDR3 runs from the conserved cysteine through the conserved F or W. A D gene is named only where the DNA matches it firmly. Expanded clones get a size class; other rows say once, few or many, or leave the size out.

V: TRBV10-3
size: NA
J: TRBJ1-5
D: NA
DNA: TGTGCCATCAGTGTGGGTGGGGGTAGCAATCAGCCCCAGCATTTT
CDR3: CAISVGGGSNQPQHF

V: TRBV28
size: NA
J: TRBJ2-3
D: TRBD1
DNA: TGTGCCATCGCGGACAGGGGAACAGATACGCAGTATTTT
CDR3: CAIADRGTDTQYF

V: TRBV4-3
size: once
J: TRBJ1-1
D: NA
DNA: TGCGCCAGCAGCCAAGGTCGAGGAGTGAACACTGAAGCTTTCTTT
CDR3: CASSQGRGVNTEAFF

V: TRBV5-8
size: NA
J: TRBJ1-2
D: NA
DNA: TGTGCCAGCAGCTTGGCCGGAACGGACCTATGGGGCTACACCTTC
CDR3: CASSLAGTDLWGYTF

V: TRBV12-5
size: NA
J: TRBJ1-5
D: NA
DNA: TGTGCTAGTGGTCCCGGGGGTCATAGCAATCAGCCCCAGCATTTT
CDR3: CASGPGGHSNQPQHF

V: TRBV5-1
size: NA
J: TRBJ2-3
D: TRBD2
DNA: TGCGCCAGCGGGCGGGAGGCTCTTATCACAGATACGCAGTATTTT
CDR3: CASGREALITDTQYF

V: TRBV4-3
size: NA
J: TRBJ2-2
D: TRBD2
DNA: TGCGCCAGCAGCCAAGATATAGCGGGGTACCCCGGGGAGCTGTTTTTT
CDR3: CASSQDIAGYPGELFF

V: TRBV9
size: NA
J: TRBJ2-5
D: NA
DNA: TGTGCCAGCAGCGTAGCCGGCACGGGTCGGGAGACCCAGTACTTC
CDR3: CASSVAGTGRETQYF

V: TRBV21-1
size: NA
J: TRBJ2-7
D: NA
DNA: TGTGCCAGCAGCAAGGGCAGGGCCTACGAGCAGTACTTC
CDR3: CASSKGRAYEQYF

V: TRBV1
size: NA
J: TRBJ1-5
D: NA
DNA: TGCACCAGCAGCACCCCGGGGACTGATCAGCCCCAGCATTTT
CDR3: CTSSTPGTDQPQHF

V: TRBV19
size: NA
J: TRBJ1-2
D: NA
DNA: TGTGCCAGTAGTATAGAGGGACGCGTCTATGGCTACACCTTC
CDR3: CASSIEGRVYGYTF

V: TRBV30
size: NA
J: TRBJ2-1
D: TRBD1
DNA: TGTGCCTGGAGTGTGGTGGGGACCGGGACAGGGAGTCAGTTCTTC
CDR3: CAWSVVGTGTGSQFF

V: TRBV6-9
size: NA
J: TRBJ2-7
D: NA
DNA: TGTGCCACACGGGGCCCCATCTACGAGCAGTACTTC
CDR3: CATRGPIYEQYF

V: TRBV19
size: few
J: TRBJ1-6
D: TRBD1
DNA: TGTGCCAGTAGTCGAGGACAGGAGCTGGCCAGGGGACCCCTCCACTTT
CDR3: CASSRGQELARGPLHF

V: TRBV11-2
size: NA
J: TRBJ2-5
D: TRBD2
DNA: TGTGCCAGCAGCTTCCCGGGACTAGGAAAGACCCAGTACTTC
CDR3: CASSFPGLGKTQYF

V: TRBV7-9
size: NA
J: TRBJ2-7
D: TRBD2
DNA: TGTGCCAGCAGCTTCCCGGCTAGCGGGAGCGAGCAGTACTTC
CDR3: CASSFPASGSEQYF

V: TRBV7-9
size: NA
J: TRBJ2-5
D: NA
DNA: TGTGCCAGCAGCCTAGTGAGGGATAAGACCCAGTACTTC
CDR3: CASSLVRDKTQYF

V: TRBV2
size: NA
J: TRBJ2-7
D: NA
DNA: TGTGCCAGCAGTGACAGCTACGAGCAGTACTTC
CDR3: CASSDSYEQYF

V: TRBV19
size: NA
J: TRBJ2-2
D: TRBD1
DNA: TGTGCCCCGCCGGGACAGGGCGTTGGGGAGCTGTTTTTT
CDR3: CAPPGQGVGELFF

V: TRBV9
size: NA
J: TRBJ2-3
D: NA
DNA: TGTGCCAGCAGCGTTGTAGGGTACACAGATACGCAGTATTTT
CDR3: CASSVVGYTDTQYF

V: TRBV25-1
size: NA
J: TRBJ1-1
D: NA
DNA: TGTGCCAGCAGTGAATATCTGGGGGGAGAGAAAGCTTTCTTT
CDR3: CASSEYLGGEKAFF

V: TRBV7-9
size: NA
J: TRBJ1-1
D: TRBD1
DNA: TGTGCCAGCAGCATCGCGACAGGGTTCACTGAAGCTTTCTTT
CDR3: CASSIATGFTEAFF

V: TRBV7-8
size: NA
J: TRBJ2-5
D: NA
DNA: TGTGCCACGTACCCGGGGCGAGTGGGCGGGGACAAAGAGACCCAGTACTTC
CDR3: CATYPGRVGGDKETQYF

V: TRBV6-5
size: NA
J: TRBJ1-2
D: NA
DNA: TGTGCCAGCAGCCTCGACGGTAACTATGGCTACACCTTC
CDR3: CASSLDGNYGYTF

V: TRBV7-9
size: NA
J: TRBJ2-1
D: NA
DNA: TGTGCCAGCAGTTGGAGTTATCCTCCCTTAAATGAGCAGTTCTTC
CDR3: CASSWSYPPLNEQFF

V: TRBV5-1
size: NA
J: TRBJ2-2
D: NA
DNA: TGCGCCAGCAGCTTGGGGGGAGTCACCGGGGAGCTGTTTTTT
CDR3: CASSLGGVTGELFF

V: TRBV7-6
size: few
J: TRBJ2-7
D: TRBD1
DNA: TGTGCCAGCAGCTCCCGAACTTATTCAATGGGACAGGAAACTTACGAGCAGTACTTC
CDR3: CASSSRTYSMGQETYEQYF

V: TRBV9
size: NA
J: TRBJ2-2
D: NA
DNA: TGTGCCAGCAGCCCCCGGACCCCGGCCGGGGAGCTGTTTTTT
CDR3: CASSPRTPAGELFF

V: TRBV12-5
size: NA
J: TRBJ2-1
D: TRBD2
DNA: TGTGCTAGTGATAGCGGGAGTTTTGAGCAGTTCTTC
CDR3: CASDSGSFEQFF

V: TRBV7-6
size: NA
J: TRBJ2-7
D: NA
DNA: TGTGCCAGCAGCTTAGGGGTGGGAAGGACCTACGAGCAGTACTTC
CDR3: CASSLGVGRTYEQYF

V: TRBV7-9
size: NA
J: TRBJ1-1
D: NA
DNA: TGTGCCAGCAGCTTAGCGGGACAGAACACTGAAGCTTTCTTT
CDR3: CASSLAGQNTEAFF

V: TRBV14
size: NA
J: TRBJ1-4
D: NA
DNA: TGTGCCAGCAGCCAACGGGGGAGTTATGAAAAACTGTTTTTT
CDR3: CASSQRGSYEKLFF

V: TRBV6-6
size: NA
J: TRBJ1-1
D: NA
DNA: TGTGCCAGCAGTTACTCGGGGAGCGACACTGAAGCTTTCTTT
CDR3: CASSYSGSDTEAFF

V: TRBV29-1
size: once
J: TRBJ1-1
D: NA
DNA: TGCAGCGTTGACCCCTCCACTGAAGCTTTCTTT
CDR3: CSVDPSTEAFF

V: TRBV9
size: NA
J: TRBJ2-1
D: NA
DNA: TGTGCCAGCAGCTTTAAGCCGGGATTTGACAATGAGCAGTTCTTC
CDR3: CASSFKPGFDNEQFF

V: TRBV2
size: NA
J: TRBJ2-1
D: NA
DNA: TGTGCCAGCAGCGGACTAGTGGGGGGCTTAAAATACAATGAGCAGTTCTTC
CDR3: CASSGLVGGLKYNEQFF

V: TRBV2
size: once
J: TRBJ1-1
D: NA
DNA: TGTGCCAGCAGGGGGCTGGGGACTGAAGCTTTCTTT
CDR3: CASRGLGTEAFF

V: TRBV19
size: NA
J: TRBJ2-2
D: TRBD1
DNA: TGTGCCAGTAGTAGGGGGAGGACAGGGTCTACCGGGGAGCTGTTTTTT
CDR3: CASSRGRTGSTGELFF

V: TRBV11-2
size: NA
J: TRBJ2-6
D: NA
DNA: TGTGCCAGCAGCTTCTTTATCTCCGACGCAGGGGCTGGGGCCAACGTCCTGACTTTC
CDR3: CASSFFISDAGAGANVLTF

V: TRBV5-1
size: NA
J: TRBJ1-5
D: NA
DNA: TGCGCCAGCAGCCCCGCGGGGACGGGCAATCAGCCCCAGCATTTT
CDR3: CASSPAGTGNQPQHF

V: TRBV9
size: NA
J: TRBJ2-2
D: NA
DNA: TGTGCCAGCAGCGTAGGGGCCAGGGGAACAGCCGGGGAGCTGTTTTTT
CDR3: CASSVGARGTAGELFF

V: TRBV30
size: NA
J: TRBJ1-2
D: NA
DNA: TGTGCCTGGAGTGTAAGAGGGGCTAACTATGGCTACACCTTC
CDR3: CAWSVRGANYGYTF

V: TRBV7-9
size: NA
J: TRBJ1-2
D: NA
DNA: TGTGCCAGCAGCTCCAGGACAGCTAACTATGGCTACACCTTC
CDR3: CASSSRTANYGYTF

V: TRBV18
size: NA
J: TRBJ1-2
D: NA
DNA: TGTGCCAGCTCACTTCTCTCTTGGACCGGGGACTATGGCTACACCTTC
CDR3: CASSLLSWTGDYGYTF

V: TRBV2
size: NA
J: TRBJ2-7
D: NA
DNA: TGTGCCAGCAAGAATCGGGCCCGTTGGCACGAGCAGTACTTC
CDR3: CASKNRARWHEQYF

V: TRBV5-6
size: NA
J: TRBJ2-5
D: TRBD1
DNA: TGTGCCAGCAGCTTGTGGGGGGGGACAGGGAGGCTAGAGACCCAGTACTTC
CDR3: CASSLWGGTGRLETQYF

V: TRBV27
size: NA
J: TRBJ2-7
D: NA
DNA: TGTGCCAGCAGTTATGGAGGGGGCGTTGGCTACGAGCAGTACTTC
CDR3: CASSYGGGVGYEQYF

V: TRBV11-2
size: NA
J: TRBJ2-1
D: TRBD2
DNA: TGTGCCAGCAGCCAAAGCGGGATATACAATGAGCAGTTCTTC
CDR3: CASSQSGIYNEQFF